Presented here are 3 T cell receptor beta chains from one specimen sequenced in a study of technical replicates of blood from a few donors. Clones were read by immunoSEQ multiplex PCR, and TCRdb kept only the in-frame ones, dropping some. The table has 84,000 or so clones, about 97% seen once; the top ten hold more than 0.15%. The material sequenced was T cells isolated from PBMCs. Every receptor here comes from a human donor in good health.

The chain employs TRBV11-3 and TRBJ2-5, with 11 bases lining up with TRBD1. The J call may be incorrect, as the DNA end agrees better with TRBJ2-7. This CDR3 has 15 amino acids. Germline CDR1 is SGHNT and CDR2 is YENEEA. The CDR3 loop reads CASSLAPGTGGEQYF. Written as DNA, the CDR3 is TGTGCCAGCAGCTTAGCTCCCGGGACAGGGGGCGAGCAGTACTTC.

The chain recombines TRBV27 with TRBJ1-1; the match to TRBD1 covers 7 bases. V dropped 6 bases and J dropped 3; count of bases not matched to a gene: 10. CDR1 MNHEY and CDR2 SMNVEV come from the germline V gene (reference sequence). The CDR3 sequence is 15 residues long. The CDR3 coding sequence is TGTGCCAGCAGCTTCGACAGGGAAGGGGACACTGAAGCTTTCTTT. Its translation: CASSFDREGDTEAFF.

The V call is TRBV7-9, the J call TRBJ2-3, with D perhaps matching TRBD2 (6 bases). The CDR3 loop spans 16 amino acids. Per germline, CDR1 SEHNR and CDR2 FQNEAQ (reference sequence). The V end was cut by 3 bases, the J end by 5 bases, with 18 bases between. CDR3 bases: TGTGCCAGCAGCTTGACCAATAGCGGTGTAGGAGATACGCAGTATTTT. Its translation is CASSLTNSGVGDTQYF.